The 12 T cell receptor beta chains below come from one sample, sequenced in a study of blood T cell repertoires in COVID-19. TCRdb's copy holds only in-frame clones and misses some; the assay was immunoSEQ multiplex PCR. This sample has approximately 150,000 clones; roughly 80% occur once, and the top ten carry roughly 8%. The specimen was PBMCs or T cells enriched from blood (not recorded which). All receptors come from a woman aged 45-60 years who had recovered from COVID-19.

This chain connects TRBV18 to TRBJ1-3; tentative D call: TRBD1 (5 bases). The V end was cut by 6 bases, the J end by 2 bases, with 14 bases between. Germline V CDR1 and CDR2: KGHSH, LQKENI. The CDR3 is 15 amino acids. The CDR3 coding sequence is TGTGCCAGCTCGCGGGGCAAGGACGCTGGAAACACCATATATTTT. It is translated as CASSRGKDAGNTIYF.

This chain connects TRBV5-1 to TRBJ2-5, with TRBD1 matching over 9 bases. Germline trimming cut 4 bases from V and 1 base from J; bases unmatched to any gene: 2. There are 14 residues in the CDR3. Germline assignment: CDR1 SGHRS and CDR2 YFSETQ. The CDR3 loop is CASSPQGAQETQYF. Here the CDR3 DNA reads TGCGCCAGCAGCCCACAGGGGGCCCAAGAGACCCAGTACTTC.

The chain recombines TRBV7-8 with TRBJ1-5, with D uncertain. Germline V gives CDR1 SGHVS, CDR2 FQNEAQ. This CDR3 has 15 residues. V dropped 5 bases and J dropped 2 bases, with 13 bases sitting between them. CDR3 residues: CASSPQGTGNQPQHF. Here the CDR3 DNA reads TGTGCCAGCAGCCCGCAAGGCACAGGCAATCAGCCCCAGCATTTT.

This clone showed up just once. This chain uses TRBV14 with TRBJ1-2; D possibly corresponds to TRBD1 (5 bases). CDR3 length: 14 residues. V lost 2 bases and J 1 base, leaving 8 bases between the germline ends. Germline V gene sequence: CDR1 SGHDN, CDR2 FVKESK. In DNA form, the CDR3 reads TGTGCCAGCAGCCAAATAGGGGATAACTATGGCTACACCTTC. Residues: CASSQIGDNYGYTF.

The chain joins TRBV14 to TRBJ2-1, with 11 bases fitting TRBD2. This CDR3 is 16 amino acids long. Germline CDR1 and CDR2: SGHDN and FVKESK. V dropped 4 bases and J dropped 5; count of bases not matched to a gene: 7. CDR3 in amino acids: CASSRPLAGGHNEQFF. CDR3 sequence (DNA): TGTGCCAGCAGCCGCCCTCTAGCGGGGGGCCACAATGAGCAGTTCTTC.

CDR3 coding DNA: TGCGCCAGCAGCCAAGGCCTCCCCTGGGACAGCAGCTCCTACGAGCAGTACTTC. It encodes CASSQGLPWDSSSYEQYF. This chain joins TRBV4-3 and TRBJ2-7, with 7 positions matching TRBD1. The V gene's germline CDR1 is LGHNA and CDR2 YSLEER. The J segment lost 0 bases and the V segment lost 1 base, leaving 12 bases of the junction unmatched. The CDR3 has 18 amino acids.

The V call is TRBV11-3, the J call TRBJ1-1, with a possible D match to TRBD1 (6 bases). The CDR3 has 14 residues. Germline CDR1 is SGHNT and CDR2 is YENEEA. V was shortened by 3 bases and J by 4 bases, with 12 bases between the two germline ends. The CDR3 DNA is TGTGCCAGCAGCTTGGCTCGCAGGGGCACTGAAGCTTTCTTT. Encoded protein: CASSLARRGTEAFF. Full variable domain (rest looked up from reference TRBV11-3 and TRBJ1-1): EAGVVQSPRYKIIEKKQPVAFWCNPISGHNTLYWYLQNLGQGPELLIRYENEEAVDDSQLPKDRFSAERLKGVDSTLKIQPAELGDSAVYLCASSLARRGTEAFFGQGTRLTVV.

This clone appeared a single time. The V gene is TRBV7-9, the J gene TRBJ1-3; 7 bases match TRBD1. The V gene end was trimmed by 5 bases and the J gene end by 2 bases; junction bases not matched to a gene: 3. There are 14 residues in the CDR3. CDR1 is SEHNR, CDR2 FQNEAQ, per germline (reference sequence). The CDR3 sequence: CASSTTGAGNTIYF. The CDR3 region has the DNA TGTGCCAGCAGCACCACAGGGGCTGGAAACACCATATATTTT.

V usage is TRBV9 and J usage is TRBJ2-1; TRBD2 matches 7 bases. Looked up from germline, CDR1 is SGDLS and CDR2 is YYNGEE. The CDR3 runs to 15 residues. The junction had 5 bases not matched to a gene; V was cut back by 2 bases and J by 3 bases. The DNA for the CDR3 is TGTGCCAGCAGCGTCCTTGGCGGGGGCTACAATGAGCAGTTCTTC. Translating it yields CASSVLGGGYNEQFF.

This chain connects TRBV28 to TRBJ2-7; D is possibly TRBD2 (5 bases). Germline CDR1 is MDHEN and CDR2 is SYDVKM. The CDR3 extends over 13 amino acids. Trimming left V 5 bases short and J 6 bases short, with 14 bases between. CDR3: CASSIGGGLEQYF. CDR3 bases: TGTGCCAGCAGTATAGGTGGCGGGCTCGAGCAGTACTTC.

V usage is TRBV3-1 (or the pseudogene TRBV3-2) and J usage is TRBJ1-4; no firm D call. The CDR3 has 11 amino acids. CDR1 is LGHDT and CDR2 is YNNKEL in the germline V gene (reference sequence). The germline V and J ends were trimmed by 4 bases and 6 bases, with 3 bases remaining between them. The CDR3 bases are TGTGCCAGCAGCCTCTATGAAAAACTGTTTTTT. Protein: CASSLYEKLFF.

This chain links TRBV10-3 with TRBJ2-1, with TRBD2 as a possible D gene (6 bases). The CDR3 runs to 17 residues. V lost 9 bases to trimming and J lost 0 bases, with 21 bases between them. Germline V gene sequence: CDR1 ENHRY, CDR2 SYGVKD. This CDR3 reads CAISLAGRPSSYNEQFF. Written as DNA, the CDR3 is TGTGCCATTTCCCTGGCGGGGAGGCCAAGCTCCTACAATGAGCAGTTCTTC.